A selection of T cell receptor beta chains follows, all from one sample in a study of early T cells in non-severe SARS-CoV-2 infection. MiXCR, applied by TCRdb to the 5' RACE reads, yields one record per CDR3 protein. The sample lists tens of thousands of distinct CDR3 sequences; over 4.5% were seen once. Sequencing was performed on whole blood. The receptor source for this set is an adult who was a healthcare worker with PCR-confirmed SARS-CoV-2 infection or an uninfected control (not recorded which). Both conserved end residues are part of each CDR3. D genes are given only for firm matches. Where a row states a size, it is once, few, many or the class of an expanded clone; other rows omit it.

abundance | j_gene | d_gene | v_gene | CDR3aa | CDR3nt
. | TRBJ2-6 | . | TRBV20-1 | CSAWVSGANVLTF | TGCAGTGCCTGGGTATCCGGGGCCAACGTCCTGACTTTC
few | TRBJ2-5 | . | TRBV29-1 | CSVRIQNQETQYF | TGCAGCGTTAGGATCCAGAACCAAGAGACCCAGTACTTC
many | TRBJ2-7 | . | TRBV27 | CASSLGRREYF | TGTGCCAGCAGTTTAGGGCGCCGAGAGTACTTC
many | TRBJ1-6 | TRBD1 | TRBV6-5 | CASRPLGQYSSYNSPLHF | TGTGCCAGCAGACCCCTGGGACAGTATAGCTCCTATAATTCACCCCTCCACTTT
many | TRBJ2-1 | TRBD1 | TRBV6-5 | CASRGTESYNEQFF | TGTGCCAGCAGGGGGACAGAATCATACAATGAGCAGTTCTTC
few | TRBJ2-7 | TRBD1 | TRBV20-1 | CSASRQGEQYF | TGCAGTGCTAGTAGACAGGGAGAGCAGTACTTC
many | TRBJ2-3 | . | TRBV10-3 | CAISESTGPYF | TGTGCCATCAGTGAGTCGACGGGCCCGTATTTT
many | TRBJ2-7 | . | TRBV5-5 | CASSLAGTSTYEQYF | TGTGCCAGCAGCTTGGCTGGGACAAGCACCTACGAGCAGTACTTC
many | TRBJ1-6 | TRBD1 | TRBV9 | CASSVATPGTAPLHF | TGTGCCAGCAGCGTAGCTACCCCAGGGACAGCACCCCTCCACTTT
many | TRBJ2-1 | TRBD2 | TRBV10-2 | CASRGLASHEQFF | TGCGCCAGCCGGGGACTAGCATCCCATGAGCAGTTCTTC
many | TRBJ1-3 | TRBD1 | TRBV14 | CASSQADRGNSGNTIYF | TGTGCCAGCAGCCAAGCCGACAGGGGTAATAGTGGAAACACCATATATTTT
many | TRBJ1-1 | TRBD1 | TRBV20-1 | CSALDRTNTEAFF | TGCAGTGCTTTGGACAGGACGAACACTGAAGCTTTCTTT
few | TRBJ2-1 | . | TRBV14 | CASSQVQVVAGPYNEQFF | TGTGCCAGCAGCCAAGTCCAAGTCGTGGCGGGGCCCTACAATGAGCAGTTCTTC
many | TRBJ1-1 | . | TRBV7-9 | CASSLITEAFF | TGTGCCAGCAGCCTTATAACTGAAGCTTTCTTT
many | TRBJ2-1 | . | TRBV3-1 | CASSSAGPNEQFF | TGTGCCAGCAGCTCCGCGGGGCCCAATGAGCAGTTCTTC
. | TRBJ2-7 | TRBD1 | TRBV18 | CVSSPGQLLTYEQYF | TGTGTCAGCTCACCGGGACAGCTTCTTACCTACGAGCAGTACTTC
few | TRBJ2-1 | . | TRBV20-1 | CSARLGRNEQFF | TGCAGTGCTAGACTTGGCAGGAATGAGCAGTTCTTC
few | TRBJ2-7 | . | TRBV7-9 | CASTTPFGLEQYF | TGTGCCTCGACCACCCCTTTTGGCCTCGAGCAGTACTTC
many | TRBJ2-7 | TRBD1 | TRBV11-2 | CASSLTPGGSYEQYF | TGTGCCAGCAGCTTAACTCCAGGGGGCTCCTACGAGCAGTACTTC
many | TRBJ2-7 | . | TRBV21-1 | CASSSLCEQYF | TGTGCCAGCAGCTCACTCTGCGAGCAGTACTTC
few | TRBJ1-1 | TRBD1 | TRBV29-1 | CSARTGSSMNTEAFF | TGCAGCGCAAGGACAGGATCTTCCATGAACACTGAAGCTTTCTTT
many | TRBJ1-5 | . | TRBV19 | CASSGRGEQPQHF | TGTGCCAGTAGCGGCAGGGGAGAACAGCCCCAGCATTTT
many | TRBJ1-6 | TRBD1 | TRBV9 | CASSQRTGENSPLHF | TGTGCCAGCAGCCAGCGGACAGGGGAAAATTCACCCCTCCACTTT
. | TRBJ2-3 | TRBD2 | TRBV7-2 | CASSSVRGGNTDTQYF | TGTGCCAGCAGCTCGGTACGGGGGGGCAACACAGATACGCAGTATTTT
few | TRBJ2-7 | . | TRBV20-1 | CCAAAPRIQRRQQQGMIYEQYF | TGCTGTGCCGCTGCCCCCCGAATACAACGACGGCAACAGCAAGGGATGATTTACGAGCAGTACTTC
many | TRBJ2-3 | . | TRBV4-2 | CASSQDLGGGADTQYF | TGTGCCAGCAGCCAAGATCTAGGAGGGGGGGCAGATACGCAGTATTTT
many | TRBJ1-3 | TRBD1 | TRBV20-1 | CSARDGGQLSSGNTIYF | TGCAGTGCTAGAGACGGGGGACAGCTGAGCTCTGGAAACACCATATATTTT
few | TRBJ2-3 | . | TRBV20-1 | CSARRLVDTQYF | TGCAGTGCTAGACGACTAGTAGATACGCAGTATTTT
many | TRBJ2-3 | . | TRBV9 | CASSPRGSTDTQYF | TGTGCCAGCAGCCCGAGGGGGAGCACAGATACGCAGTATTTT
. | TRBJ2-2 | TRBD2 | TRBV6-4 | CASSVNSGANTGELFF | TGTGCCAGCAGTGTCAATAGCGGGGCGAACACCGGGGAGCTGTTTTTT
many | TRBJ1-2 | . | TRBV9 | CASSVDFHGYTF | TGTGCCAGCAGCGTAGATTTCCATGGCTACACCTTC
many | TRBJ1-2 | . | TRBV27 | CASSSSGAPYGYTF | TGTGCCAGCAGTTCTTCCGGGGCTCCCTATGGCTACACCTTC
few | TRBJ2-3 | . | TRBV30 | CALNRATSTDTQYF | TGTGCCTTAAACAGGGCAACTAGCACAGATACGCAGTATTTT
many | TRBJ2-6 | . | TRBV7-8 | CASSLREGANVLTF | TGTGCCAGCAGCTTAAGGGAAGGGGCCAACGTCCTGACTTTC
many | TRBJ1-2 | . | TRBV5-1 | CASSVLGGQTNTF | TGCGCCAGCAGTGTGCTAGGGGGACAAACTAACACCTTC
few | TRBJ2-5 | . | TRBV2 | CASRDSFQETQYF | TGTGCCAGCAGAGACAGTTTTCAAGAGACCCAGTACTTC
. | TRBJ2-1 | . | TRBV15 | CATSRDNGVYNEQFF | TGTGCCACCAGCAGAGATAACGGGGTCTACAATGAGCAGTTCTTC
many | TRBJ1-1 | . | TRBV20-1 | CRVRARTEAFF | TGCAGGGTCAGGGCGCGAACTGAAGCTTTCTTT
many | TRBJ2-1 | TRBD2 | TRBV5-1 | CASSRTSGTGNEQFF | TGCGCCAGCAGCCGGACTAGCGGGACCGGCAATGAGCAGTTCTTC
many | TRBJ1-6 | . | TRBV6-6 | CASSYSTTSRSPLHF | TGTGCCAGCAGTTACTCGACAACAAGCCGGTCACCCCTCCACTTT
many | TRBJ2-7 | TRBD2 | TRBV7-2 | CASSPRREFDEQYF | TGTGCCAGCAGCCCTAGGCGGGAGTTTGACGAGCAGTACTTC
many | TRBJ2-1 | . | TRBV7-3 | CASSPVRQEQFF | TGTGCCAGCAGCCCAGTCCGCCAGGAGCAGTTCTTC
many | TRBJ1-1 | . | TRBV7-6 | CASSLAYSREANTEAFF | TGTGCCAGCAGCTTAGCATATAGCAGGGAGGCGAACACTGAAGCTTTCTTT
many | TRBJ1-1 | . | TRBV10-3 | CAIRVGVGTRNTEAFF | TGTGCCATCAGGGTTGGTGTGGGGACTAGGAACACTGAAGCTTTCTTT
many | TRBJ2-5 | . | TRBV7-2 | CASSKTETQYF | TGTGCCAGCAGCAAAACGGAGACCCAGTACTTC
many | TRBJ2-7 | TRBD2 | TRBV7-9 | CASSFGGTTYEQYF | TGTGCCAGCAGCTTCGGCGGGACTACCTACGAGCAGTACTTC